The source of this TCR beta chain is a study of shared clonotypes between healthy human individuals. Here immunoSEQ multiplex PCR was the method, and the copy in TCRdb shows in-frame clones only, minus some. In the table there are under 550,000 clones, around 96% of which are singletons. General study results and limits: Genetic and exposure-history diversity was limited by the small donor number.

V lost 5 bases to trimming and J lost 6 bases; unmatched junction nucleotides: 6. The CDR3 covers 14 residues. Germline lookup yields CDR1 LNHDA and CDR2 SQIVND (reference sequence). Concerning this clone itself: Its target is unknown.

Material for sequencing was naive CD4+ T cells sorted from blood. Subset defined: CD45RA+ positively selected. The J gene is TRBJ1-5, the V gene TRBV19; 8 bases line up with TRBD1. The TCR sequence derives from a woman in her thirties in good health. The CDR3 is CASSRTGWSQPQHF. CDR3 DNA sequence: TGTGCCAGTAGTCGGACAGGGTGGAGTCAGCCCCAGCATTTT.